The clone carrying this T cell receptor (beta chain) was seen a few times. The source of the sample is a study of cytomegalovirus exposure and HLA in healthy donors. V was cut by 2 bases and J by 8 bases, with 12 bases left in between. The CDR3 sequence is 13 residues long. Germline CDR1 SGHTA, CDR2 FQGNSA. With 60 Vbeta and 13 Jbeta primers, the PCR was carried out. Method: immunoSEQ multiplex PCR; TCRdb's copy keeps in-frame clones and lacks some. Among some 140,000 clones, 60% to 85% were seen once, and the ten largest hold more than 0.75%. V gene TRBV7-2 combines with J gene TRBJ1-2; D is possibly TRBD1 (5 bases). The sample taken for sequencing was PBMCs. The sequence derives from a man between 18 and 29 years old in good health and CMV-seronegative. The CDR3 DNA reads TGTGCCAGCAGCTTACTAGGGGTGGGGGGCTACACCTTC. The encoded protein is CASSLLGVGGYTF.